This T cell receptor beta chain was sequenced for a study of T cell changes during pregnancy in multiple sclerosis. TCRdb keeps only in-frame clones here, not all; method: immunoSEQ multiplex PCR. Of under 45,000 clones listed, approximately 96% are singletons. This CDR3 spans 15 amino acids. CDR1 MNHNS and CDR2 SASEGT come from the germline V gene. Trimming cost V 2 bases and J 1 base, with 8 bases left between them. The source is a female donor with multiple sclerosis, enrolled in a pregnancy study. The chain couples TRBV6-1 to TRBJ2-2; D possibly corresponds to TRBD2 (5 bases). Material: peripheral blood, obtained in the second trimester of pregnancy. CDR3 nucleotides: TGTGCCAGCAGTGAAAGAGGGCAGAACACCGGGGAGCTGTTTTTT. This sequence encodes CASSERGQNTGELFF.